The 2 T cell receptor beta chains below all came from one sample that was sequenced in a study of blood T cells in healthy people across ages. Combining a sample-barcoded 5' primer with a J-beta primer mix, a second PCR ran for about 7 to 11 cycles. From the 5' RACE reads, TCRdb called clonotypes with MiXCR, one entry per CDR3 protein. The table has about 1.7 million distinct CDR3 sequences, 28% seen once; the top ten hold approximately 7.7%. The material sequenced was blood. These receptors all stem from a woman in her twenties or thirties in good health.

On this clonotype itself: The junction differs from germline at one of its ends, possibly a read error. The chain has TRBV29-1 and TRBJ2-1, with 13 bases that match TRBD2. Germline lookup yields CDR1 SQVTM and CDR2 ANQGSEA. The CDR3 totals 14 residues. CDR3 in amino acids: CNVGTSGKNNEQFF. CDR3 coding DNA: TGCAACGTTGGGACTAGCGGGAAGAACAATGAGCAGTTCTTC.

The CDR3 loop is CASSPTGMGNEKLFF. The CDR3, as DNA: TGCGCCAGCAGTCCAACAGGGATGGGTAATGAAAAACTGTTTTTT. This chain joins TRBV5-1 and TRBJ1-4, with D maybe TRBD1 (6 bases). The CDR3 is 15 amino acids. The ends were cut back, 5 bases at V and 4 bases at J, with 15 bases in the middle. Germline CDR1 SGHRS, CDR2 YFSETQ.